The subject of this entry is one T cell receptor beta chain. The antigen is undetermined. These data come from a study of radiotherapy plus CTLA-4 blockade in lung cancer. Enrolled patients, whose metastatic non-small-cell lung cancer was chemo-refractory, received focal radiation plus CTLA-4 blockade with ipilimumab. Germline CDR1 and CDR2: SGDLS and YYNGEE. The CDR3 consists of 14 residues. The V end lost 4 bases, the J end lost 5 bases, and 15 bases lay between the germline ends. Study-wide points: Early blood T cell clone dynamics, with interferon-beta, were reported to best predict response.

Profiled with immunoSEQ multiplex PCR; TCRdb holds only in-frame clones, not every one. The data hold over 30,000 clones, with 75% to 85% observed a single time. This sample comprised peripheral blood, obtained from a patient treated with radiotherapy plus ipilimumab. The sequence derives from a human donor with non-small cell lung cancer that progressed on radiotherapy plus ipilimumab. The chain carries TRBV9 and TRBJ1-1; D ambiguous. CDR3 residues: CASSPRLGSTEAFF. CDR3 bases: TGTGCCAGCAGCCCCCGACTTGGTTCGACTGAAGCTTTCTTT.